The entry below describes one T cell receptor beta chain. As yet, its antigen is unknown. The sample belongs to a study of shared clonotypes between healthy human individuals. Background on the study: Three CD4 naive, three CD4 memory, two CD8 naive and one CD8 memory plate were used per donor. Study-level findings and limits: In having few donors, the study represented limited genetic and exposure-history diversity. Some naive CD4 clonotypes, roughly 5%, turned up in common across a handful of donors.

The table came from immunoSEQ multiplex PCR; TCRdb's copy has only in-frame clones and leaves some out. The sample yields millions of clones, around nine tenths seen once. J gave up 11 bases and V 2 bases, and 17 bases lay outside the gene matches. This CDR3 contains 16 residues. Per germline, CDR1 SGHTA and CDR2 FQGNSA. Sequenced sample: naive CD4+ T cells sorted from blood. The subset is: CD45RA+ positively selected. The chain has TRBV7-2 and TRBJ1-2; 7 bases agree with TRBD1. The receptor was derived from a man in his late teens or twenties in good health. This CDR3 reads CASSLNPGQLEQRYTF. As DNA, the CDR3 is TGTGCCAGCAGCTTAAATCCGGGACAGTTAGAGCAGCGGTACACCTTC. The complete variable domain, with remaining parts taken from reference TRBV7-2 and TRBJ1-2, reads GAGVSQSPSNKVTEKGKDVELRCDPISGHTALYWYRQSLGQGLEFLIYFQGNSAPDKSGLPSDRFSAERTGGSVSTLTIQRTQQEDSAVYLCASSLNPGQLEQRYTFGSGTRLTVV.